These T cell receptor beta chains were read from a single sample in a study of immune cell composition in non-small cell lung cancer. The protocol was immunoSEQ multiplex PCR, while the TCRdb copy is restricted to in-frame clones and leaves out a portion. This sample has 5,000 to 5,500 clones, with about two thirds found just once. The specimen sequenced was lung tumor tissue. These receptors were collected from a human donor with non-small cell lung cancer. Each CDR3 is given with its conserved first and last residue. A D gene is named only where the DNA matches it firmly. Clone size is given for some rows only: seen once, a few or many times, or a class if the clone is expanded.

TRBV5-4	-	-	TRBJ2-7	CASSFGTYEQYF	TGTGCCAGCAGCTTCGGGACCTACGAGCAGTACTTC
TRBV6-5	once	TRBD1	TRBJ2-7	CASSRRTGALWEQYF	TGTGCCAGCAGTCGAAGGACAGGAGCCTTGTGGGAGCAGTACTTC
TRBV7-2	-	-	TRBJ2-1	CASSPNGASTYNEQFF	TGTGCCAGCAGCCCGAACGGAGCTAGTACCTACAATGAGCAGTTCTTC
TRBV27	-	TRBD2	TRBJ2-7	CASSSNLAGGHEQYF	TGTGCCAGCAGTTCTAATCTAGCGGGAGGTCACGAGCAGTACTTC
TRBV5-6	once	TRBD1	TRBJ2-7	CASSTSGTGLYEQYF	TGTGCCAGCTCCACGTCCGGGACAGGGTTGTACGAGCAGTACTTC
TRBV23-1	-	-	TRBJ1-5	CASSNPPDGPQHF	TGCGCCAGCAGTAACCCCCCAGATGGGCCCCAGCATTTT
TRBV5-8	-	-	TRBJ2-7	CASSAPGWSYEQYF	TGTGCCAGCAGCGCCCCAGGGTGGTCCTACGAGCAGTACTTC
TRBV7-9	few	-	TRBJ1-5	CASSMAEPNQPQHF	TGTGCCAGCAGCATGGCCGAACCCAATCAGCCCCAGCATTTT
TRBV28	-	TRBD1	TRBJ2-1	CASSFRTGGKNEQFF	TGTGCCAGCAGTTTCCGGACAGGGGGCAAGAATGAGCAGTTCTTC
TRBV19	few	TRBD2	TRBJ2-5	CASSPSTSSGYQETQYF	TGTGCCAGTAGTCCATCGACTAGCTCGGGGTACCAAGAGACCCAGTACTTC
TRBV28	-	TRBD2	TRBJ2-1	CASSPARTSGSWVDEQFF	TGTGCCAGCAGTCCAGCACGGACTAGCGGGAGTTGGGTCGATGAGCAGTTCTTC
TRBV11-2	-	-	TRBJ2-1	CASSLGGPGYNEQFF	TGTGCCAGCAGCTTGGGGGGGCCCGGCTACAATGAGCAGTTCTTC
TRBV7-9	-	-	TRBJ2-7	CASLQGYEQYF	TGTGCCAGCTTACAGGGATACGAGCAGTACTTC
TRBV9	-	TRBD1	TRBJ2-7	CASSVGQGDYEQYF	TGTGCCAGCAGCGTGGGACAGGGAGACTACGAGCAGTACTTC
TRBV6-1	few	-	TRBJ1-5	CASSLDINQPQHF	TGTGCCAGCAGCCTGGACATCAATCAGCCCCAGCATTTT
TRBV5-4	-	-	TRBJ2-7	CASSLVRDSYEQYF	TGTGCCAGCAGCTTGGTGCGGGACAGCTACGAGCAGTACTTC
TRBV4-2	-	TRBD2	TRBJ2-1	CASSQAQLAGGHNEQFF	TGTGCCAGCAGCCAAGCCCAACTAGCGGGAGGACACAATGAGCAGTTCTTC
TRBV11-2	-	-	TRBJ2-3	CASSLVRGTDTQYF	TGTGCCAGCAGCTTAGTCCGGGGCACAGATACGCAGTATTTT
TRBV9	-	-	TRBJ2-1	CASSVGSGSYNEQFF	TGTGCCAGCAGCGTAGGGAGCGGCTCCTACAATGAGCAGTTCTTC
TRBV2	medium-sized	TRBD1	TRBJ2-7	CATTGTDSYEQYF	TGTGCCACCACCGGGACAGACTCCTACGAGCAGTACTTC
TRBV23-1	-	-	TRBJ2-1	CASSQRGGRGSGDELRDNEQFF	TGCGCCAGCAGTCAAAGGGGGGGGCGAGGTAGCGGAGACGAGTTACGAGACAATGAGCAGTTCTTC
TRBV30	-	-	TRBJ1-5	CAWSGGRGQPQHF	TGTGCCTGGAGTGGCGGGAGGGGTCAGCCCCAGCATTTT